A selection of T cell receptor beta chains follows, all from one sample in a study of tumor-infiltrating lymphocytes in glioblastoma multiforme. TCRdb independently ran MiXCR on the multiplex PCR reads; one entry per CDR3 protein. Here the sample spans about 32,000 distinct CDR3 sequences, approximately 60% being singletons. The sample comprised brain tumor tissue. The receptors come from a male donor with glioblastoma. The CDR3 runs from the conserved cysteine through the conserved F or W. A D gene is named only where the DNA matches it firmly. Where a row states a size, it is once, few, many or the class of an expanded clone; other rows omit it.

size: NA; D: TRBD2; length: 20; V: TRBV11-3; J: TRBJ2-1; CDR3: CDSSGGSSGISQGPYNEQFF; DNA: TGTGACAGCAGCGGAGGATCTAGCGGGATAAGTCAGGGACCCTACAATGAGCAGTTCTTC
size: NA; D: NA; length: 14; V: TRBV10-3; J: TRBJ2-6; CDR3: CAIRGLSGANVLTF; DNA: TGTGCCATCAGAGGTCTCTCTGGGGCCAACGTCCTGACTTTT
size: few; D: NA; length: 14; V: TRBV29-1; J: TRBJ1-1; CDR3: CSVDCQQAGKVAFF; DNA: TGCAGCGTTGACTGTCAACAGGCAGGGAAGGTAGCTTTCTTT
size: NA; D: NA; length: 16; V: TRBV6-6; J: TRBJ1-1; CDR3: CASSYIQGAGNTEAFF; DNA: TGTGCCAGCAGTTACATCCAGGGTGCCGGGAATACTGAAGCTTTCTTT
size: NA; D: TRBD1; length: 15; V: TRBV30; J: TRBJ2-7; CDR3: CAWSGGTGAGYGQYF; DNA: TGTGCCTGGAGTGGAGGGACAGGGGCCGGCTATGGGCAGTACTTC
size: few; D: NA; length: 15; V: TRBV7-9; J: TRBJ2-3; CDR3: CASSFWTGRTDTQYF; DNA: TGTGCCAGCAGCTTTTGGACGGGACGCACAGATACGCAGTATTTT
size: once; D: TRBD2; length: 18; V: TRBV29-1; J: TRBJ2-7; CDR3: CSVAEGPLGLAGTYEQYF; DNA: TGCAGCGTTGCAGAGGGGCCATTGGGGCTAGCGGGGACCTACGAGCAGTACTTC
size: many; D: TRBD2; length: 14; V: TRBV20-1; J: TRBJ2-1; CDR3: CSASGGRGNNEQFF; DNA: TGCAGTGCTAGTGGCGGGAGAGGCAACAATGAGCAGTTCTTC
size: NA; D: NA; length: 13; V: TRBV7-9; J: TRBJ2-7; CDR3: CANSSISSYEQYF; DNA: TGTGCCAACAGCTCTATTAGCTCCTACGAGCAGTACTTC
size: NA; D: NA; length: 13; V: TRBV28; J: TRBJ1-2; CDR3: CASSLRTNDGYTF; DNA: TGTGCCAGCAGTTTAAGGACAAATGATGGCTACACCTTC
size: many; D: TRBD1; length: 18; V: TRBV29-1; J: TRBJ2-1; CDR3: CSVDRDRDAGSSYNEQFF; DNA: TGCAGCGTTGACCGGGACAGGGACGCAGGGAGCTCCTACAATGAGCAGTTCTTC
size: many; D: TRBD1; length: 15; V: TRBV7-8; J: TRBJ2-6; CDR3: CASSAGGTGANVLTF; DNA: TGTGCCAGCAGTGCAGGGGGAACGGGGGCCAACGTCCTGACTTTC
size: once; D: NA; length: 13; V: TRBV10-1; J: TRBJ2-3; CDR3: CASSELSTDTQYF; DNA: TGCGCCAGCAGTGAGCTAAGCACAGATACGCAGTATTTT
size: few; D: TRBD1; length: 15; V: TRBV28; J: TRBJ1-4; CDR3: CASSPGTGGLEKLFF; DNA: TGTGCCAGCAGCCCGGGGACAGGGGGCCTGGAAAAACTGTTTTTT
size: NA; D: NA; length: 16; V: TRBV24-1; J: TRBJ2-1; CDR3: CAASDSSPNSYNEQFF; DNA: TGTGCCGCCAGTGATTCCAGCCCGAACTCCTACAATGAGCAGTTCTTC
size: NA; D: NA; length: 15; V: TRBV20-1; J: TRBJ2-4; CDR3: CSARPFGPAKDIQYF; DNA: TGCAGTGCGCGACCTTTCGGACCGGCCAAAGACATTCAGTACTTC
size: NA; D: TRBD2; length: 19; V: TRBV7-9; J: TRBJ2-1; CDR3: CASSLIPGTSGRAYNEQFF; DNA: TGTGCCAGCAGTTTAATCCCCGGGACTAGCGGGAGGGCCTACAATGAGCAGTTCTTC
size: few; D: TRBD2; length: 16; V: TRBV5-1; J: TRBJ2-7; CDR3: CASSLVPLAGGYEQYF; DNA: TGCGCCAGCAGCTTGGTCCCTCTAGCGGGTGGCTACGAGCAGTACTTC
size: NA; D: NA; length: 14; V: TRBV7-9; J: TRBJ1-1; CDR3: CASSLGILNTEAFF; DNA: TGTGCCAGCAGTTTGGGGATTTTGAACACTGAAGCTTTCTTT
size: many; D: NA; length: 13; V: TRBV12-3/TRBV12-4; J: TRBJ2-7; CDR3: CASSRGAGYEQYF; DNA: TGTGCCAGCAGTCGGGGGGCTGGGTACGAGCAGTACTTC
size: NA; D: TRBD2; length: 15; V: TRBV6-2/TRBV6-3; J: TRBJ2-3; CDR3: CASSSSSGGTDTQYF; DNA: TGTGCCAGCAGTTCCTCTTCGGGAGGGACAGATACGCAGTATTTT
size: few; D: NA; length: 15; V: TRBV12-3/TRBV12-4; J: TRBJ2-5; CDR3: CTSSGQRVIGETQYF; DNA: TGTACCAGCAGTGGACAGAGGGTGATTGGAGAGACCCAGTACTTC
size: many; D: NA; length: 14; V: TRBV5-1; J: TRBJ1-3; CDR3: CASSEALSGNTIYF; DNA: TGCGCCAGCTCAGAGGCCCTCTCTGGAAACACCATATATTTT
size: NA; D: NA; length: 15; V: TRBV5-1; J: TRBJ2-1; CDR3: CASRSLPATNNEQFF; DNA: TGCGCCAGCAGATCCTTACCGGCAACTAACAATGAGCAGTTCTTC
size: many; D: TRBD1; length: 16; V: TRBV5-1; J: TRBJ1-1; CDR3: CASSIQGASMNTEAFF; DNA: TGCGCCAGCAGCATTCAGGGGGCTTCCATGAACACTGAAGCTTTCTTT